The 22 T cell receptor beta chains presented below share a single source sample, sequenced in a study of blood T cell repertoires in COVID-19. Data came from immunoSEQ multiplex PCR; TCRdb stores just in-frame clones and leaves some out. The table records 250,000 or so clones, approximately 85% of them present only once. The sequenced material came from peripheral blood. The source is a man aged 45-60 years with acute or convalescent COVID-19.

The CDR3 is CASSLLSGSTNEKLFF. CDR3 nucleotide sequence: TGTGCCAGCAGTTTATTATCAGGTTCAACTAATGAAAAACTGTTTTTT. The V and J genes are TRBV28 and TRBJ1-4; no firm D call. Trimming removed 1 base at V and 0 bases at J, with 9 bases between. This CDR3 region has 16 residues. From germline, CDR1 is MDHEN and CDR2 SYDVKM.

The rearrangement uses TRBV12-3 or TRBV12-4 and TRBJ1-5; D might be TRBD1 (5 bases). CDR3 length: 12 amino acids. The germline V and J ends were trimmed by 1 base and 12 bases, with 10 bases remaining between them. DNA of the CDR3: TGTGCCAGCAGTTTAGAGGCCAGGGACCAGCATTTT. It encodes CASSLEARDQHF.

Only a few counts were recorded for this clone. V and J are TRBV6-5 and TRBJ1-2; TRBD1 aligns across 7 bases. Germline CDR1 is MNHEY and CDR2 is SVGAGI. The CDR3 is 15 residues long. The V segment lost 0 bases and the J segment 5 bases; nucleotides outside the gene matches: 6. The CDR3 DNA sequence: TGTGCCAGCAGTTACTCGAGGGACAGCTATTATGGCTACACCTTC. It codes for CASSYSRDSYYGYTF.

V and J are TRBV5-4 and TRBJ1-3, with D perhaps matching TRBD1 (5 bases). Germline assignment: CDR1 SGHNT and CDR2 YYREEE (reference sequence). This CDR3 spans 16 amino acids. V gave up 4 bases and J gave up 0 bases, with 14 bases separating them. The CDR3 DNA reads TGTGCCAGCAGCCCTGGGGGGACTTTCTCTGGAAACACCATATATTTT. It yields the protein CASSPGGTFSGNTIYF.

The rearrangement uses TRBV5-1 and TRBJ2-6; TRBD1 matches at 9 bases. The trim removed 4 bases at V and 2 bases at J, leaving 4 bases unmatched. Germline V CDR1 and CDR2: SGHRS, YFSETQ. The CDR3 totals 16 residues. As DNA, the CDR3 is TGCGCCAGCAGCGTACAGGGGGCAGCTGGGGCCAACGTCCTGACTTTC. It codes for CASSVQGAAGANVLTF.

The chain combines TRBV5-1 with TRBJ2-2; TRBD1 might be the D (6 bases). V was cut by 3 bases and J by 5 bases, with 14 bases left in between. The germline gives CDR1 SGHRS, CDR2 YFSETQ. The CDR3 runs 15 residues. CDR3 DNA sequence: TGCGCCAGCAGCTCCACAGGGAGTGGTACCGGGGAGCTGTTTTTT. It codes for CASSSTGSGTGELFF.

V usage is TRBV5-1 and J usage is TRBJ2-5; 7 bases align to TRBD2. J lost 0 bases, V lost 0 bases, and 2 bases had no gene match. CDR1 is SGHRS, CDR2 YFSETQ, per germline. CDR3 length: 15 amino acids. The CDR3 DNA reads as TGCGCCAGCAGCTTGGGGACTAGGGACCAAGAGACCCAGTACTTC. It encodes CASSLGTRDQETQYF.

Here the CDR3 reads CASSQDRGTDYGYTF. CDR3 bases: TGCGCCAGCAGCCAAGATCGAGGGACAGACTATGGCTACACCTTC. The chain employs TRBV4-1 and TRBJ1-2, with 7 positions matching TRBD1. The junction had 4 bases not matched to a gene; V was cut back by 0 bases and J by 3 bases. The germline V gene has CDR1 MGHRA and CDR2 YSYEKL. The CDR3 is 15 amino acids.

The V and J genes are TRBV12-3 or TRBV12-4 and TRBJ2-1; 8 bases are a match to TRBD1. The V segment lost 10 bases and the J segment 8 bases; nucleotides outside the gene matches: 4. This CDR3 has 11 residues. In nucleotides, the CDR3 is TGTGCCATAAACAGGGGGGATGAGCAGTTCTTC. Translation gives CAINRGDEQFF.

This clone was recorded only once. The chain is built from TRBV27 and TRBJ1-1; D gene uncertain. From germline, CDR1 is MNHEY and CDR2 SMNVEV (reference sequence). The CDR3 runs 15 residues. The ends were cut back, 0 bases at V and 4 bases at J, with 12 bases in the middle. CDR3 sequence reads: CASSLSRSGSTEAFF. As DNA, the CDR3 is TGTGCCAGCAGTTTATCAAGGTCCGGGTCCACTGAAGCTTTCTTT.

CDR3 protein: CASSLEGRLNGEQFF. CDR3 in DNA: TGTGCCAGCAGCTTAGAAGGGAGGTTGAACGGAGAGCAGTTCTTC. The chain uses TRBV11-1 and TRBJ2-1; D might be TRBD2 (6 bases). Germline V gene lookup returns CDR1 SGHAT and CDR2 FQDESV (reference sequence). Trimming took off 1 base at V and 10 bases at J, with 17 bases between the two ends. This CDR3 spans 15 amino acids.

Turning to this clone: Other DNA sequences in this sample translate to the same CDR3. The chain joins TRBV6-5 to TRBJ1-2; D is uncertain. Trimming pared 6 bases from V and 2 bases from J, leaving 4 bases between. The CDR3 has 11 residues. Germline-derived CDR1 and CDR2 are MNHEY and SVGAGI. In DNA form, the CDR3 reads TGTGCCAGCAGGCAGAACTATGGCTACACCTTC. Translated, it gives CASRQNYGYTF.

This clone was seen more than once but under ten times. The chain joins TRBV6-2 or TRBV6-3 to TRBJ1-4; possible D gene TRBD1, 5 bases. The CDR3 is made up of 15 amino acids. V lost 6 bases and J 4 bases, leaving 15 bases between the germline ends. Germline loops: CDR1 MNHEY, CDR2 SVGEGT. The CDR3, as DNA: TGTGCCAGCAGCCGTCCCAGGGTTATTAATGAAAAACTGTTTTTT. Translation gives CASSRPRVINEKLFF.

The chain uses TRBV12-5 and TRBJ1-4, with 7 bases lining up with TRBD1. Trimming took 5 bases from V and 8 from J; bases not matched to a gene: 8. This CDR3 has 14 residues. Germline V lookup: CDR1 LGHNT, CDR2 FRNRAP. Written as DNA, the CDR3 is TGTGCTAGTGGTCCTCGACAGGGAGGCGAAAAACTGTTTTTT. Its translation: CASGPRQGGEKLFF. Based on the CDR3 plus reference TRBV12-5 and TRBJ1-4, the full variable domain is DARVTQTPRHKVTEMGQEVTMRCQPILGHNTVFWYRQTMMQGLELLAYFRNRAPLDDSGMPKDRFSAEMPDATLATLKIQPSEPRDSAVYFCASGPRQGGEKLFFGSGTQLSVL.

This chain uses TRBV28 with TRBJ1-3; TRBD1 aligns across 7 bases. V gave up 5 bases and J gave up 8 bases; unmatched junction bases: 9. The CDR3 has 14 residues. Germline V gene lookup returns CDR1 MDHEN and CDR2 SYDVKM. CDR3 DNA sequence: TGTGCCAGCAGTCCAGGGACAGTTCCTTACACCATATATTTT. Its translation: CASSPGTVPYTIYF.

This rearrangement joins TRBV18 to TRBJ2-2; 7 nucleotides line up with TRBD1. The CDR3 spans 15 residues. Germline lookup yields CDR1 KGHSH and CDR2 LQKENI. V was pared by 2 bases and J by 5 bases, with 5 bases of the junction left unmatched. CDR3: CASSPATGATGELFF. CDR3 DNA: TGTGCCAGCTCACCAGCTACAGGGGCAACCGGGGAGCTGTTTTTT.

The genes are TRBV4-2 and TRBJ2-3, with D possibly matching TRBD2 (5 bases). The length of the CDR3 is 15 residues. In germline, CDR1 is LGHNA, CDR2 YNFKEQ. V was trimmed by 0 bases and J by 3 bases, leaving 10 bases between them. The CDR3 nucleotides are TGTGCCAGCAGCCAAGATCTAGCAATAACAGATACGCAGTATTTT. This encodes CASSQDLAITDTQYF.

The chain is built from TRBV19 and TRBJ1-5; D possibly corresponds to TRBD1 (5 bases). The CDR3 runs to 15 residues. Trimming pared 3 bases from V and 6 bases from J, leaving 15 bases between. Germline V gene sequence: CDR1 LNHDA, CDR2 SQIVND (reference sequence). CDR3 region: CASSIQGGLSQPQHF. In DNA form, the CDR3 reads TGTGCCAGTAGTATTCAGGGCGGTTTAAGTCAGCCCCAGCATTTT. The complete variable domain, with remaining parts taken from reference TRBV19 and TRBJ1-5, reads DGGITQSPKYLFRKEGQNVTLSCEQNLNHDAMYWYRQDPGQGLRLIYYSQIVNDFQKGDIAEGYSVSREKKESFPLTVTSAQKNPTAFYLCASSIQGGLSQPQHFGDGTRLSIL.

This chain joins TRBV6-4 and TRBJ2-1; 11 nucleotides align to TRBD2. V was clipped by 6 bases and J by 2 bases; unmatched bases: 3. This CDR3 has 15 amino acids. Looked up from germline, CDR1 is MRHNA and CDR2 is SNTAGT. The CDR3 nucleotides are TGTGCCAGCAGAGAACTAGCGGGAGCCTACAATGAGCAGTTCTTC. Protein product: CASRELAGAYNEQFF.

CDR3 sequence (DNA): TGTGCCAGCAGCCAAGAGCGGGGGGGTCTCGGGGAGCTGTTTTTT. This translates into CASSQERGGLGELFF. This chain links TRBV3-1 (or the pseudogene TRBV3-2) with TRBJ2-2; the match to TRBD2 covers 9 bases. CDR1 and CDR2 (germline): LGHDT, YNNKEL (reference sequence). The CDR3 is 15 amino acids. The V and J ends lost 0 bases and 7 bases, in that order; junction bases with no gene match: 3.

The chain links TRBV27 to TRBJ2-2; D ambiguous. This CDR3 has 20 amino acids. Trimming shortened V by 2 bases and J by 1 base, and 23 bases separated the two germline ends. Germline values: CDR1 MNHEY, CDR2 SMNVEV (reference sequence). The CDR3 DNA reads TGTGCCAGCAGTTTAACCGGTTATTCCGTGCTAGTCGGGAACACCGGGGAGCTGTTTTTT. Translation gives CASSLTGYSVLVGNTGELFF.

V usage is TRBV2 and J usage is TRBJ1-2; 8 nucleotides match TRBD1. The V gene end was trimmed by 2 bases and the J gene end by 7 bases; junction bases not matched to a gene: 6. CDR1 and CDR2 from the germline V gene are SNHLY and FYNNEI. This CDR3 contains 14 residues. The CDR3 DNA is TGTGCCAGCAGTGAATACGGGACAGGAACTGGCTACACCTTC. Its protein is CASSEYGTGTGYTF.